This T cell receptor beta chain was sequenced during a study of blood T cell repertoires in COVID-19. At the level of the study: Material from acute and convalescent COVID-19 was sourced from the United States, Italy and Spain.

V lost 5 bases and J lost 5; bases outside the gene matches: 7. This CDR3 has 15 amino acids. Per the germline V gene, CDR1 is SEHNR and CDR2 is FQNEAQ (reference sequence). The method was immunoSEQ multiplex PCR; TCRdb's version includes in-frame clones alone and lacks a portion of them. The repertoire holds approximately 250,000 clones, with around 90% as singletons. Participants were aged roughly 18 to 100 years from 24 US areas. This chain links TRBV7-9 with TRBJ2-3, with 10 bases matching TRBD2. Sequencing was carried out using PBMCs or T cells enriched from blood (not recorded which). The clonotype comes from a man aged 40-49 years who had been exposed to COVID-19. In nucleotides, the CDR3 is TGTGCCAGCAGCCAGACCGGGACTAGCGAAGATACGCAGTATTTT. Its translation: CASSQTGTSEDTQYF. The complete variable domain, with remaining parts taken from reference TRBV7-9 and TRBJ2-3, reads DTGVSQNPRHKITKRGQNVTFRCDPISEHNRLYWYRQTLGQGPEFLTYFQNEAQLEKSRLLSDRFSAERPKGSFSTLEIQRTEQGDSAMYLCASSQTGTSEDTQYFGPGTRLTVL.